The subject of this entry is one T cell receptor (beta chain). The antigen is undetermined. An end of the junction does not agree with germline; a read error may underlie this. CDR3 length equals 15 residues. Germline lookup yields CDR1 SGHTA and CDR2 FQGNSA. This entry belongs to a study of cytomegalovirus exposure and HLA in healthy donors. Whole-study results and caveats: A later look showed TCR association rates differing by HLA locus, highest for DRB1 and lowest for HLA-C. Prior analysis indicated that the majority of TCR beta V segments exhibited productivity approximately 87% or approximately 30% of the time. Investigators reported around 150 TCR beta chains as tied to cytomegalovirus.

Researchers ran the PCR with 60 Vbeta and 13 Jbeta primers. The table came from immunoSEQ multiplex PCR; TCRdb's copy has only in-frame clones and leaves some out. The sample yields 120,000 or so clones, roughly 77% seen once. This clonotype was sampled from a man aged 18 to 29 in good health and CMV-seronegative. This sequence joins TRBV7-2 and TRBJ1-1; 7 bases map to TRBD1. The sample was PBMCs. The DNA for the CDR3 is TGTGCCGGCAGCTTGATTCAGGGGGGAGGCACTGAAGCTTTCTTT. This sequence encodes CAGSLIQGGGTEAFF.